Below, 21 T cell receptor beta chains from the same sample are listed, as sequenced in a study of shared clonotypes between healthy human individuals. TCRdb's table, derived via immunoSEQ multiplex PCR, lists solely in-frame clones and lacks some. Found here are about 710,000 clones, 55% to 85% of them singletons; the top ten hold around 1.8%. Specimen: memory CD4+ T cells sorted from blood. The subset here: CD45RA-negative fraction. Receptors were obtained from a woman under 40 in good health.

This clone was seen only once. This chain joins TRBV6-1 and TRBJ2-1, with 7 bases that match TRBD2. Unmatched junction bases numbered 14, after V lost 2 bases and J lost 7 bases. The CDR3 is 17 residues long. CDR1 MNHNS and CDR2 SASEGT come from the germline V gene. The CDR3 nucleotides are TGTGCCAGCAGTGAAAGGATGGCCGGGAGGAGTAGGAATGAGCAGTTCTTC. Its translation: CASSERMAGRSRNEQFF.

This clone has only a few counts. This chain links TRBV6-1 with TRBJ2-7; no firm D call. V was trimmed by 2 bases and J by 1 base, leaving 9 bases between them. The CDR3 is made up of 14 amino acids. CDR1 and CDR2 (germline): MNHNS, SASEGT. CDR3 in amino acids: CASSEPRWSYEQYF. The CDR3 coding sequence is TGTGCCAGCAGTGAACCCCGGTGGTCCTACGAGCAGTACTTC.

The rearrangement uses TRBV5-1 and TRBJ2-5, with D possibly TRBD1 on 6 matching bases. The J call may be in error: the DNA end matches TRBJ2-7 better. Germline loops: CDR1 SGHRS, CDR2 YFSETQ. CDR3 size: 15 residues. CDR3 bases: TGCGCCAGCAGCTTGGAACAGGGACGTAACTACGAGCAGTACTTC. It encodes CASSLEQGRNYEQYF.

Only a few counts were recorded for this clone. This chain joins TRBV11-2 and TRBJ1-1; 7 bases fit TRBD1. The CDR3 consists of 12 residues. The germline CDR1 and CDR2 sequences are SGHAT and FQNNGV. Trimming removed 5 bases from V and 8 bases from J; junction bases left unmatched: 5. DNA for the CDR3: TGTGCCAGCAGCCGAGGACAGGTGGAAGCTTTCTTT. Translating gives CASSRGQVEAFF. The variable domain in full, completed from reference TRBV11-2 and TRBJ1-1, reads EAGVAQSPRYKIIEKRQSVAFWCNPISGHATLYWYQQILGQGPKLLIQFQNNGVVDDSQLPKDRFSAERLKGVDSTLKIQPAKLEDSAVYLCASSRGQVEAFFGQGTRLTVV.

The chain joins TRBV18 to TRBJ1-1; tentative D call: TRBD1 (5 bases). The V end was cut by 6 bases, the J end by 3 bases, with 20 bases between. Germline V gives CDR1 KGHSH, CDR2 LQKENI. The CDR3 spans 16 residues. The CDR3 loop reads CASSWDGKRKDTEAFF. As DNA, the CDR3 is TGTGCCAGCTCCTGGGACGGGAAACGAAAGGACACTGAAGCTTTCTTT.

In nucleotides, the CDR3 is TGTGCCAGCAGTGAAGGAACTAGAAAGTCGGCAGATACGCAGTATTTT. Translated, it gives CASSEGTRKSADTQYF. V and J are TRBV25-1 and TRBJ2-3, with a weak D call TRBD2 (5 bases). Germline V gene lookup returns CDR1 MGHDK and CDR2 SYGVNS. The CDR3 has 16 amino acids. V was cut by 2 bases and J by 4 bases, with 16 bases left in between.

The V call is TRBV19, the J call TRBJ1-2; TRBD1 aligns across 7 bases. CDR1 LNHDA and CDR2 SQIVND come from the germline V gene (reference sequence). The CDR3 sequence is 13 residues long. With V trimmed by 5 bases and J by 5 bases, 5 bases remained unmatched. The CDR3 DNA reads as TGTGCCAGTAGTTCGACAGGGACTTATGGCTACACCTTC. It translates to CASSSTGTYGYTF.

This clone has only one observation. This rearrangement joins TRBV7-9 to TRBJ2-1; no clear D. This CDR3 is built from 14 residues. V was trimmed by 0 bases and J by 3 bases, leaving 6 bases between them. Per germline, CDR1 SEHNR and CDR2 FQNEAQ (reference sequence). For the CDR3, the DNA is TGTGCCAGCAGCTTAGCACCCAGCTACAATGAGCAGTTCTTC. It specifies CASSLAPSYNEQFF.

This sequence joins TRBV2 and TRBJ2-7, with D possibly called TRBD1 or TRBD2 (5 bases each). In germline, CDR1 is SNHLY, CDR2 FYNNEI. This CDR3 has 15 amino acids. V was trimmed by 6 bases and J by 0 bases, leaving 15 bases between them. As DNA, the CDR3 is TGTGCCAGCAGGAGTGGTGGGGGACCCTCCTACGAGCAGTACTTC. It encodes CASRSGGGPSYEQYF.

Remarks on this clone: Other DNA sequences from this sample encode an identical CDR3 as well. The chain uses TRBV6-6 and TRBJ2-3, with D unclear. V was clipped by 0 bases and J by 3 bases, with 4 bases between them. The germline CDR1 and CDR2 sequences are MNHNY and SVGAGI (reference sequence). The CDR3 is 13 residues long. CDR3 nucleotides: TGTGCCAGCAGTTACTCGGGTACAGATACGCAGTATTTT. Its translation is CASSYSGTDTQYF.

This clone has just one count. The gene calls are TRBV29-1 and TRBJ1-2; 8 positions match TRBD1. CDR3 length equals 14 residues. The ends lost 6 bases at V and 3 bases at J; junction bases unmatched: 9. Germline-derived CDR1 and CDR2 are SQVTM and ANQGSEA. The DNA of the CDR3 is TGCAGCGTGCGAGGGACAGGAGTATACTATGGCTACACCTTC. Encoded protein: CSVRGTGVYYGYTF.

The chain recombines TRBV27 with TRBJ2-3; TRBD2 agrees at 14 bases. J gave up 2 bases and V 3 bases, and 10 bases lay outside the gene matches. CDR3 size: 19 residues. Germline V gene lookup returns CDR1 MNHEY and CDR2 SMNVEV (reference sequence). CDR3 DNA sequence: TGTGCCAGCAGTTTCGGTACGGGGACTAGCGGGAGAGTCACAGATACGCAGTATTTT. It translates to CASSFGTGTSGRVTDTQYF.

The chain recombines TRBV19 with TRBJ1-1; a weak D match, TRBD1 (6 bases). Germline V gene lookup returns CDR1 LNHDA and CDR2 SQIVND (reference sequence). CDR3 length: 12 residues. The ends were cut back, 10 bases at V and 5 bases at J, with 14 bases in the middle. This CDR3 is CATSGEWTEAFF. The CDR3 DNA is TGTGCCACCTCAGGGGAGTGGACTGAAGCTTTCTTT.

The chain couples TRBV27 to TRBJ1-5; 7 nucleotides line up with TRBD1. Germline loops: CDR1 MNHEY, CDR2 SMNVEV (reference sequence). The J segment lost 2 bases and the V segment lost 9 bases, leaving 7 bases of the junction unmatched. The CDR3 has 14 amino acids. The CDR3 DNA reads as TGTGCCAGGACCCCGACAGGGTGCAATCAGCCCCAGCATTTT. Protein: CARTPTGCNQPQHF.

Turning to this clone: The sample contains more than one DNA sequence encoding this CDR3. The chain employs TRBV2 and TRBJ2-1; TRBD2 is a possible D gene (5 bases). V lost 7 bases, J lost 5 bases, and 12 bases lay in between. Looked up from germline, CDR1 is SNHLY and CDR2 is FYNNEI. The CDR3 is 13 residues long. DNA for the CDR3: TGTGCCAGCATGCTGCAGCGGAACAATGAGCAGTTCTTC. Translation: CASMLQRNNEQFF.

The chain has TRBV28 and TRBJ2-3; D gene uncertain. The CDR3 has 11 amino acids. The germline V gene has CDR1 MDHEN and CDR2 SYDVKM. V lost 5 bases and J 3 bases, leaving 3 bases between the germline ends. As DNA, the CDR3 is TGTGCCAGCAGTCCTACAGATACGCAGTATTTT. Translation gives CASSPTDTQYF.

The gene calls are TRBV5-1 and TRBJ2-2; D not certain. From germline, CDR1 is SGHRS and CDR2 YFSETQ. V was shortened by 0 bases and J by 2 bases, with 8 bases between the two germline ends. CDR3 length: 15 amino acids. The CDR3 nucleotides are TGCGCCAGCAGCTTGGCTGCGGTTAACACCGGGGAGCTGTTTTTT. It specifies CASSLAAVNTGELFF.

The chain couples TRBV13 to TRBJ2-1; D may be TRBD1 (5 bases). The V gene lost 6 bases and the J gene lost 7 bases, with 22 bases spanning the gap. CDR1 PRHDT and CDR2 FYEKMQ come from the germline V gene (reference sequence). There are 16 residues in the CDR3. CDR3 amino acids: CASSVWGRASSNEQFF. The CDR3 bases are TGTGCCAGCAGTGTATGGGGCAGGGCGTCATCAAATGAGCAGTTCTTC.

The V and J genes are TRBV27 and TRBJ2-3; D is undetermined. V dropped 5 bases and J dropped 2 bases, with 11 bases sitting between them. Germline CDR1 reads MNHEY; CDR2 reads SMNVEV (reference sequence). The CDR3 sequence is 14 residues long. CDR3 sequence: CASSSRVYTDTQYF. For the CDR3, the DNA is TGTGCCAGCAGTAGCCGGGTCTACACAGATACGCAGTATTTT.

CDR3 coding DNA: TGTGCCAGCAGAAACAGTGATGGAAACACCATATATTTT. It is translated as CASRNSDGNTIYF. The chain combines TRBV28 with TRBJ1-3; D remains unclear. The CDR3 has 13 amino acids. In germline, CDR1 is MDHEN, CDR2 SYDVKM. The V and J ends lost 6 bases and 3 bases respectively, with 9 bases between them.

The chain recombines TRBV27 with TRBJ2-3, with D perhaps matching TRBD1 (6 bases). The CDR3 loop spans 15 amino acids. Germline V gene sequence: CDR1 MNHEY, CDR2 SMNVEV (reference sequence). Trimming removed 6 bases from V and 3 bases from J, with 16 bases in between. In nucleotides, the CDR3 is TGTGCCAGCAGGCCGGACAGTTTATGGACAGATACGCAGTATTTT. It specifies CASRPDSLWTDTQYF.